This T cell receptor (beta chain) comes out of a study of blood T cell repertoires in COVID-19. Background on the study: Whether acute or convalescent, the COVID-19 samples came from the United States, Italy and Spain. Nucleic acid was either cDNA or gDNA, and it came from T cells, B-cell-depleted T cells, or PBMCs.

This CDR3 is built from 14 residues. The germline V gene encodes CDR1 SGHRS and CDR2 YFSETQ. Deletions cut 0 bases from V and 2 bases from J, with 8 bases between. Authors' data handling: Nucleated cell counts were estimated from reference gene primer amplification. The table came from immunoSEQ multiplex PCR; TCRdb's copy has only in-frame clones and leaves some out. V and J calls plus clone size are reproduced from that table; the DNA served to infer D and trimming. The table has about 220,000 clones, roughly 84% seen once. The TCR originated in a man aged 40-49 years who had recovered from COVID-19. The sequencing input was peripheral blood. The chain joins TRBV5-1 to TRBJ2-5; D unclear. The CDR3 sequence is CASSLDRAQETQYF. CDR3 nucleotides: TGCGCCAGCAGCTTGGACAGAGCACAAGAGACCCAGTACTTC. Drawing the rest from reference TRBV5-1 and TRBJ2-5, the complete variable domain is KAGVTQTPRYLIKTRGQQVTLSCSPISGHRSVSWYQQTPGQGLQFLFEYFSETQRNKGNFPGRFSGRQFSNSRSEMNVSTLELGDSALYLCASSLDRAQETQYFGPGTRLLVL.